This T cell receptor beta chain comes out of a study of blood T cell repertoires in COVID-19. Study context: Samples of COVID-19 (acute and convalescent) were obtained from the United States, Italy and Spain.

Method: immunoSEQ multiplex PCR; TCRdb's copy keeps in-frame clones and lacks some. The sample shows roughly 180,000 clones, about four fifths of them seen only once. Germline assignment: CDR1 MDHEN and CDR2 SYDVKM. The germline V and J ends were trimmed by 6 bases and 7 bases, with 9 bases remaining between them. The CDR3 has 11 amino acids. Participants were placed into cohorts based on the clinical history they reported. The source material was PBMCs or T cells enriched from blood (not recorded which). The chain uses TRBV28 and TRBJ1-2; no clear D. This sequence was found in a man in his forties who had recovered from COVID-19. Written as DNA, the CDR3 is TGTGCCAGCAGCTCCCCGGGTGGCTACACCTTC. Translating gives CASSSPGGYTF.